This T cell receptor (beta chain) is drawn from a study of shared clonotypes between healthy human individuals. Study context: Sampling drew on donors who were a couple of women and a few men aged 18 to 49. CD4 naive cells filled three plates per donor, CD4 memory three, CD8 naive two and CD8 memory one.

Some clones are missing from TCRdb's copy, which holds only in-frame ones; the method was immunoSEQ multiplex PCR. Among millions of clones, approximately 90% were seen once, and the ten largest hold 0.11% to 0.15%. The donors, healthy adults who were HIV-negative, had experienced no recent acute infections or vaccinations. After removal of 2 bases from V and 12 bases from J, the junction contained 4 bases not matched to a gene. From germline, CDR1 is SGHRS and CDR2 YFSETQ. This CDR3 contains 12 residues. The chain couples TRBV5-1 to TRBJ2-2; 7 bases fit TRBD2. This TCR came from a man younger than 35 in good health. The specimen was naive CD4+ T cells sorted from blood. Subset given: CD45RA+ positively selected. This CDR3 is CASSFAGDQLFF. Written as DNA, the CDR3 is TGCGCCAGCAGCTTTGCGGGGGATCAGCTGTTTTTT.